This T cell receptor beta chain was captured in a study of beta chain features in type 1 diabetes. About the study: Patients shared similar age, gender and cell yields with healthy donors.

Whole-study results and caveats: Type 1 diabetes patients had fewer VDJ junction insertions and more deletions. All four CD4+ subsets of Type 1 diabetes patients contained TCRB CDR3s that were moderately but significantly shorter.

V was pared by 3 bases and J by 5 bases, with 1 base of the junction left unmatched. The germline V gene encodes CDR1 SEHNR and CDR2 FQNEAQ (reference sequence). The CDR3 consists of 13 residues. Worth noting for this clone: Its antigen is undetermined. Within the sample, other DNA sequences also encode this same CDR3.

Expressed TCRB transcripts were sequenced, since all the RNA that had been isolated was reverse transcribed. The assay was immunoSEQ multiplex PCR, and TCRdb's table has in-frame clones only and misses some. In the table there are roughly 150,000 clones, 7.8% of which are singletons. Every participating donor gave one draw, a heparinised blood sample averaging about 100 mL. Staining for CD45RO/CCR7/CD25/CD127/CD95/CD27 allowed sorting of CD4+ naive, central memory, regulatory and stem cell-like memory cells. The rearrangement uses TRBV7-9 and TRBJ2-1; TRBD1 agrees at 7 bases. This TCR was sampled from a woman between 40 and 50 years old with type 1 diabetes. The sequencing sample was made of central memory CD4+ T cells from blood. The CDR3 DNA reads TGTGCCAGCAGCTTCGACAGGGACAATGAGCAGTTCTTC. It encodes CASSFDRDNEQFF.